The clone carrying this TCR beta chain has at least ten counts. Its antigen is unidentified. A first 10-cycle multiplex round used 32 V-gene and 13 J-gene primers on TCR beta CDR3. TCRdb re-analysed the multiplex PCR reads in MiXCR, keeping a single row per CDR3 protein. Counted here are about 9,600 distinct CDR3 sequences, approximately 34% occurring once; the ten biggest clones make up approximately 11%. From germline, CDR1 is DFQATT and CDR2 SNEGSKA (reference sequence). Trimming removed 6 bases at V and 0 bases at J, with 14 bases between. The CDR3 loop spans 15 amino acids. Bulk tumor gDNA, roughly 660 ng per sample, served as the TCR template. Biopsies, several per primary tumor and spaced far apart, were collected during surgery. Enrolled individuals presented with untreated, newly diagnosed non-small cell lung cancer and received curative surgery. Donors comprised surgical patients with newly diagnosed non-small cell lung cancer, operated on with curative intent.

This sample is drawn from a study of immune heterogeneity within non-small cell lung tumors. General study findings and limits: T-cell clonality in a given local region correlated moderately yet significantly with the local tumor mutational burden (R approximately 0.34). Identical dominant CDR3 beta clonotypes were found repeatedly across the tumor sites of a single patient, and these appeared alongside high-frequency clones that were unique to particular tumor locations. T-cell receptor beta clonotypes at high frequency differed largely between individual patients.

What was sequenced was lung tumor tissue. The V gene is TRBV20-1, the J gene TRBJ1-4; weak D call: TRBD1 (5 bases). This receptor was obtained from a man aged 55 to 69 with non-small cell lung cancer. In DNA, the CDR3 is TGCAGTGCCAGGACACCAGCTGCAACTAATGAAAAACTGTTTTTT. This gives the protein CSARTPAATNEKLFF.